This T cell receptor beta chain was observed in a study of cytomegalovirus exposure and HLA in healthy donors (dated by TCRdb to 2015 to 2018). As for the study more broadly: An earlier analysis of roughly 610 of the donors reported approximately 300 Gb of sequence data and 117 million unique TCR beta sequences obtained from 150 million to 200 million T cells. On average, around 240,000 unique TCR beta nucleotide sequences were sequenced per donor among about 400 genotyped donors of the cohort, with roughly a sixth of those sequences being non-productive. Every repertoire in the discovery cohort had been generated on one and the same sequencing platform. The study was designed to test whether signatures of past pathogen exposure could be identified by cataloging public T cell receptors. The number of typed donors differed by locus: roughly 629-640 for A, B, C, DRB1 and DQB1; 522 for DQA1; around 580 for DPA1; and about 450 for DPB1. Class I and class II HLA loci were covered by the typing at four-digit resolution. Roughly five DR-DQ haplotypes were handled as single units for association and clustering because linkage in the cohort was strong. Donor age, sex, ethnicity and CMV serostatus were compiled alongside the repertoire data. Of the roughly 400 genotyped donors, 65% to 90% fell in the genetic ancestry cluster associated with self-reported Caucasian donors. The T cell repertoires of 666 subjects were profiled by immunosequencing and related to cytomegalovirus serostatus. In addition to the first cohort of approximately 670 subjects, a separate validation cohort of approximately 120 different subjects was used. An early release covering approximately 600 HLA-typed donors comprised about 290 gigabases of sequencing data and around 85 million unique TCR sequences. An earlier analysis of about 620 of the donors applied high-throughput TCR beta sequencing to assess whether each TCR beta V gene segment acted as functional or pseudogenic. In a later analysis, previously published TCR beta repertoires from 550 to 750 donors were re-analyzed and high-resolution HLA genotyping was added so that TCR occurrence patterns could be studied. A later genetic analysis used genome-wide SNP genotypes for about 55% of the 666 donors, treating that subset as a discovery cohort. Rather than using new phenotypic data, the later analysis identified candidate immune exposures from TCR beta sequences and from how often those sequences occurred across donors. To predict cytomegalovirus infection status, the study brought together high-throughput TCR immunosequencing, statistical association of individual TCRs with disease status, and machine learning. Findings and caveats that apply to the study as a whole: Because HLA typing was missing for some donors at each locus, association tests included only the typed subset. Presence/absence analyses assumed roughly uniform sequencing depth across donors, an assumption that may not hold. A later genetic analysis associated a missense DCLRE1C variant with V-gene and J-gene trimming of TCR beta chains, and an independent cohort replicated the association. The 87-base-pair reads could not distinguish some IMGT-functional V segments, including TRBV6-2 and TRBV6-3, so those segments were excluded. The only immune exposure information available for the cohort was CMV serostatus. According to a later analysis, most CMV-associated TCR beta chains appeared to be HLA-restricted, and the HLA associations seemed to be driven largely by CMV exposure. Cytomegalovirus status was reported to be diagnosed by the classifier with high specificity and sensitivity in both the original and validation cohorts. In a later analysis, the rate of TCR association differed among HLA loci, with DRB1 alleles having the most associated TCRs and HLA-C alleles having the fewest. While some public TCRs were present in many individuals, most TCR sequences turned up only very rarely across donors. In a later analysis, HLA-associated TCR beta chains showed more clonal expansion and lower generation probabilities than non-associated chains that were equally common. A further reported finding was that TCR beta sequences accurately predicted the HLA-A and HLA-B alleles for most subjects in the first cohort. Only TCR beta chains were sequenced in this cohort, and the absence of alpha or paired-chain data limited detectable features. Roughly 17 rarely observed V segments, including chromosome 9 orphons, were excluded from the earlier analysis of 550 to 700 of the donors because counts were too low. Broadly in line with IMGT annotations, most TCR beta V segments showed up in productive rearrangements about 87% or about 30% of the time in an earlier analysis of around 600 of the donors. According to the authors, the approach could potentially be generalized to other disease states and immunological phenotypes. The study listed 150 to 200 TCR beta chains as associated with cytomegalovirus. A group of highly shared sequence variants was considered likely to be a technical artifact of the sequencing pipeline. In vitro tests confirmed that three of the cytomegalovirus-associated TCR beta chains recognize cytomegalovirus antigens. A later genetic analysis reported fewer N-insertions in productive TCRs among donors in an Asian-associated ancestry cluster than the roughly 700-donor mean. Assigning TCR associations to individual alleles was difficult when HLA alleles, especially DR and DQ, strongly co-occurred. According to a later analysis, parvovirus B19, influenza, CMV and Epstein-Barr virus appeared linked to several top co-occurrence clusters. Correlated functional status among segregating V segments might reflect linkage disequilibrium, but an unknown experimental factor could not be ruled out. Specific HLA alleles were associated with 15,000 to 20,000 TCR beta sequences at a false discovery rate of 0.05 in a later analysis.

A few counts support this clone. It lacks a known antigen. No much larger clone exists at a distance of one base, and base qualities are not known. Libraries came from the immunoSEQ multiplex PCR assay. For the multiplex PCR, a mixture combining 60 forward primers for TCR Vbeta segments and 13 reverse primers for TCR Jbeta segments was used. The CDR3 region of rearranged TCR beta genes was amplified from genomic DNA with a multiplex PCR assay. The Illumina HiSeq System was used to sequence the amplified TCR beta libraries as 87-base-pair reads. As for the original processing: Across the 500 to 700 repertoires, a later analysis counted 78 million or so unique TCR beta chains, some 11 million of which were shared by at least two donors. Raw reads were error-corrected and collapsed into unique sequences with a nearest-neighbor algorithm that merged closely related sequences to remove PCR and sequencing errors. CDR3 sequences were aligned to IMGT reference sequences to assign V, D and J gene segments. For a sequence to be retained, at least a six-nucleotide match to both a V gene segment and a J gene segment was required. Rearrangements were classified as productive when the CDR3 lacked stop codons and remained in frame with V and J, and all other rearrangements were classified as non-productive. CDR3 was defined according to IMGT convention as the region running from the second conserved V-encoded cysteine to the conserved J-encoded phenylalanine. The earlier analysis of some 600 of the donors excluded sequences that lacked an unambiguous match to a single V gene segment. An earlier analysis of 550 to 650 of the donors classified V segments as functional when productive rearrangements were above 56.7% and as segregating when the standard deviation between donors was above 5%. A statistical classification framework was developed to diagnose cytomegalovirus status using the catalog of TCR beta chain sequences. In a later analysis, TCR nucleotide sequences were compared against IMGT/GENE-DB human TR gene sequences so that V and J genes could be assigned. Using the TCRdist pipeline, a later analysis assigned CDR3 sequences along with most-parsimonious VDJ recombination scenarios. In a later analysis, each TCR beta chain was defined by its CDR3 amino acid sequence together with its V-gene family, and reads without a unique V-gene family were excluded. In a later analysis, approximately 640 highly shared, low-generation-probability nucleotide sequences were removed to address suspected cross-contamination and a sequencing artifact. In a later analysis, a clonal expansion index for each public chain was calculated from normalized within-repertoire ranks of inferred template counts. In a later analysis, generation probabilities were computed using a VDJ recombination model fitted to out-of-frame rearrangements, and the results were checked against IGoR. In a later analysis, hypergeometric tests were used to score TCR-TCR, TCR-HLA and TCR-CMV co-occurrence, with a repertoire-size bias correction applied to TCR pairs. False discovery rates were estimated in a later analysis by permuting HLA or CMV assignments 20 times. In a later analysis, co-occurring TCRs were grouped with DBSCAN, and TCRdist sequence similarity was added when clustering was performed within HLA-allele-positive subsets. For co-occurrence clustering, repertoires with fewer than 30,000 or more than 120,000 public chains were excluded, along with roughly 5 repertoires with anomalous nucleotide sharing. This is the immuneACCESS table as TCRdb keeps it, with only in-frame sequences that have V and J called. A part of the clones is gone; compared with another copy, unresolved V genes explain less than half, and the rest is unexplained. V, J and clone size derive from that table, while D and trimming were established from the DNA sequence. For this sample there are approximately 76,000 clones; 73% appear just once. Approximately 16% of the sample is in the top ten clones.

The cohort comprised 670 or so healthy bone marrow donors. At the time of sampling, all cohort members were nominally healthy, though unrecorded immune exposures were likely present. The donor tested CMV seropositive, placing the donor among the 289 seropositive members of the cohort. A peripheral blood sample was provided by each donor, and peripheral blood mononuclear cells were used for TCR beta sequencing. Genomic DNA was extracted from the blood cell samples with the Qiagen DNeasy Blood Extraction Kit. The CDR3 has 15 amino acids, counting the end cysteine and phenylalanine. Here the CDR3 DNA is all that survives: 45 bases in frame from base 1. In the germline V gene, CDR1 corresponds to SGHTS and CDR2 to YDEGEE. Trimmed from V: 3 bases; trimmed from J: 2 bases; junction bases lacking a gene match: 8.

The TCR was taken from a woman in her thirties or forties in good health and CMV-seropositive. The sequenced sample was PBMCs. This chain is built from TRBV5-8 and TRBJ2-7; 7 bases in between match TRBD1. The CDR3: CASSSGQTITYEQYF. The sequence in DNA is TGTGCCAGCAGCTCGGGACAGACGATTACCTACGAGCAGTACTTC.